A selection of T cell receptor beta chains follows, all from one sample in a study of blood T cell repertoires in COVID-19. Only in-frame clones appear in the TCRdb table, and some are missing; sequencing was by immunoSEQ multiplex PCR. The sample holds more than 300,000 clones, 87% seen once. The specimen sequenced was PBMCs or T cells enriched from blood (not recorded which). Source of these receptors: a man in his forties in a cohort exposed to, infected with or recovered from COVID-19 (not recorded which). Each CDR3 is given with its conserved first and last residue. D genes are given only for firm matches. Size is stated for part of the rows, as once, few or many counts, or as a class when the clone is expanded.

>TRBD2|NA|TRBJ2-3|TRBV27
TGTGCCAGCAGTTCACCTAGCGGGGCCCTCACAGATACGCAGTATTTT
CASSSPSGALTDTQYF
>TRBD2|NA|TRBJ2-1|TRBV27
TGTGCCAGCAGCCCCCGGGAGGGATACAATGAGCAGTTCTTC
CASSPREGYNEQFF
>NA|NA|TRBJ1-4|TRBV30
TGTGCCTGCGAAGGGGCCCGGTCACCCTTTTTT
CACEGARSPFF
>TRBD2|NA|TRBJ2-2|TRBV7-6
TGTGCCAGCAGCTTAGGCGGGAGGGCCGGGATCACCGGGGAGCTGTTTTTT
CASSLGGRAGITGELFF
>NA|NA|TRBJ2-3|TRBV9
TGTGCCAGCAGCGTAGGCCTCTCCACAGGGTTGGGCACAGATACGCAGTATTTT
CASSVGLSTGLGTDTQYF
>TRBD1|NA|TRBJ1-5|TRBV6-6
TGTGCCAGCTGGACAGGGGTCCCGTCCCCCCATCAGCCCCAGCATTTT
CASWTGVPSPHQPQHF
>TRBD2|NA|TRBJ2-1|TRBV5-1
TGCGCCAGCAGCTACGGGACTAGCGGGAGGGCTTCGCAGTTCTTC
CASSYGTSGRASQFF
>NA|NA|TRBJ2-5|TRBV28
TGTGCCAGCAGTTTGGGGGGTCTAGTCGGCCAAGAGACCCAGTACTTC
CASSLGGLVGQETQYF
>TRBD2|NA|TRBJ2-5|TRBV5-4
TGTGCCAGCAGCTTTCGGGGACTAGCGGGAGTAGAGACCCAGTACTTC
CASSFRGLAGVETQYF
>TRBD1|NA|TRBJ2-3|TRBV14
TGTGCCAGCAGCCAAAGACAGGGGAGCACAGATACGCAGTATTTT
CASSQRQGSTDTQYF
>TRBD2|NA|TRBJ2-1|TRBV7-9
TGTGCCAGCAGCTTAGCTACGGGAGGGCCCCTGGGGAATGAGCAGTTCTTC
CASSLATGGPLGNEQFF
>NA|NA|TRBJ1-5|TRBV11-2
TGTGCCAGCAGCTTCGGGACATATAGCAATCAGCCCCAGCATTTT
CASSFGTYSNQPQHF
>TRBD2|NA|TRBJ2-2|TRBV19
TGTGCCAGTAGTATCAGTGGGCTAGCGGGACAAGCCGGGGAGCTGTTTTTT
CASSISGLAGQAGELFF
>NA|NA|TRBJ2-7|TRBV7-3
TGTGCGAACAGGGACCGATCCTACGAGCAGTACTTC
CANRDRSYEQYF
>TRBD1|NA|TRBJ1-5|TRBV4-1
TGCGCCAGCAGCCAAGGACAGGGCGGTCAGCCCCAGCATTTT
CASSQGQGGQPQHF
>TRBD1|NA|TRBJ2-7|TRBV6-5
TGTGCCAGCAGGTCGACAGGGGGGCGCTACGAGCAGTACTTC
CASRSTGGRYEQYF
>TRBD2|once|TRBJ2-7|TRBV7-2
TGTGCCAGCAGCCGGATGGGGTCTAGCGGTAGCTCCTACGAGCAGTACTTC
CASSRMGSSGSSYEQYF
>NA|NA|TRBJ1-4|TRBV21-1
TGTGACAGGGGTTCGGGGGAAAAACTGTTTTTT
CDRGSGEKLFF
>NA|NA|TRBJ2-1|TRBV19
TGTGCCAGTAGTATCCGGAATGAGCAGTTCTTC
CASSIRNEQFF
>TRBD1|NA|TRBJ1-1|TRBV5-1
TGCGCCAGCAGCCCCACTGGACAGGGAAACTCTGAGGCTTTCTTT
CASSPTGQGNSEAFF
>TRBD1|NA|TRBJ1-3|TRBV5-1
TGCGCCAGCAGCCTACAGGGGGGAAACACCATATATTTT
CASSLQGGNTIYF
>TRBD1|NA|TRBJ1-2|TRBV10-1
TGCGCCAGACAGGGGAGCGGCTATGGCTACACCTTC
CARQGSGYGYTF
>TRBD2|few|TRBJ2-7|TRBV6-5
TGTGCCAGCAGTTACGGACTAGCGGTGTACGAGCAGTACTTC
CASSYGLAVYEQYF
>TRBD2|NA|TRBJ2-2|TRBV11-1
TGTGCCAGCAGCTTATTAGCGGGAGGGAACACCGGGGAGCTGTTTTTT
CASSLLAGGNTGELFF
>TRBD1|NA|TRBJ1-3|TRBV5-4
TGTGCCAGCAGCTCACAGGGGTCTGGAAACACCATATATTTT
CASSSQGSGNTIYF
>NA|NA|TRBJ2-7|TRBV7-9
TGTGCCAGCAGCTACTCCGGGACACCGGCTAACGAGCAGTACTTC
CASSYSGTPANEQYF
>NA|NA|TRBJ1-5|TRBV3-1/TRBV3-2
TGTGCCAGCAGCCAAGGGACTACGGGAGTGGGACAGCCCCAGCATTTT
CASSQGTTGVGQPQHF
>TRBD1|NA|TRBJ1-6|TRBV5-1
TGCGCCAGCAGCTTGGGGACAGGGTTTGGATCACCCCTCCACTTT
CASSLGTGFGSPLHF
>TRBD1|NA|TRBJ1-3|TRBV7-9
TGTGCCAGCAGCTACTACAGGGGGTCAGGAAACACCATATATTTT
CASSYYRGSGNTIYF
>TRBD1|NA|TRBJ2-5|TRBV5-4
TGTGCCAGCAGCGTAAACGACAGGGGGTTGGAGACCCAGTACTTC
CASSVNDRGLETQYF
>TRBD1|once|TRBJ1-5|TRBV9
TGTGCCAGCGGACAGGGGGGGAATCAGCCCCAGCATTTT
CASGQGGNQPQHF
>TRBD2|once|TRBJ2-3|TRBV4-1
TGCGCCAGCAGCCAAGCAGGGAGCGGGAGGGCCCTAGATACGCAGTATTTT
CASSQAGSGRALDTQYF
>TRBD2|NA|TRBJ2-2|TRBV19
TGTGCCAGTAGTATGGGACTAGCGGGAGCCCCTTACACCGGGGAGCTGTTTTTT
CASSMGLAGAPYTGELFF
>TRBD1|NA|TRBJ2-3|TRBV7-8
TGTGCCAGCAGCTACGTGCCCGGGACAGGGGGTACAGATACGCAGTATTTT
CASSYVPGTGGTDTQYF
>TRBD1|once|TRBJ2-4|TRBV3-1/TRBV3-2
TGTGCCAGCAGCCGACGACAGGGACGCAAAAACATTCAGTACTTC
CASSRRQGRKNIQYF
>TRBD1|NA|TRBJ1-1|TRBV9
TGTGCCAGCAGCGTTAACCACAGGGGGCAAGACACTGAAGCTTTCTTT
CASSVNHRGQDTEAFF
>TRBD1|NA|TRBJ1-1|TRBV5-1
TGCGCCAGCAGCCCGGGGGACAGGGCTCGGGAAACTGAAGCTTTCTTT
CASSPGDRARETEAFF
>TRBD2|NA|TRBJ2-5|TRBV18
TGTGCCAGCTTGATCCGGGTTAGCGGGAGACAAGAGACCCAGTACTTC
CASLIRVSGRQETQYF
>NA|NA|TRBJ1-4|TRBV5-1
TGCGCCAGCAGCCTCCAAACAGGGAAAGGTGAAAAACTGTTTTTT
CASSLQTGKGEKLFF
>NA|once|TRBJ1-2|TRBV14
TGTGCCAGCAGCCAAGTAAGGAACAGGGACGGCTACACCTTC
CASSQVRNRDGYTF
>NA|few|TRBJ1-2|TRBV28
TGTGCCAGCAGTACAGCTGTTGATGGCTACACCTTC
CASSTAVDGYTF
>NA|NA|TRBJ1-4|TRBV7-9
TGTGCCAGCACCTATCAGGCAACTAATGAAAAACTGTTTTTT
CASTYQATNEKLFF
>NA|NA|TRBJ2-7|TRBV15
TGTGCCACCAGCGGCGGGACTCACGAGCAGTACTTC
CATSGGTHEQYF
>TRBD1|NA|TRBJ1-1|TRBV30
TGTGCCTGGAGTGGGACAGGGATGAACACTGAAGCTTTCTTT
CAWSGTGMNTEAFF
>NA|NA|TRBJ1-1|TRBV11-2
TGTGCCAGCAGCACCCAACCGGGAACTGAAGCTTTCTTT
CASSTQPGTEAFF
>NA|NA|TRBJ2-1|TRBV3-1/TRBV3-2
TGTGCCAGCAGACCCCCGGGGTTAAATGAGCAGTTCTTC
CASRPPGLNEQFF
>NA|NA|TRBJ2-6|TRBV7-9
TGTGCCAGCAGCCCGGTGCTCTCTGGGGCCAACGTCCTGACTTTC
CASSPVLSGANVLTF
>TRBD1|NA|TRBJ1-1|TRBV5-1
TGCGCCAGCAGCTTACTAGGACAGGTGAACACTGAAGCTTTCTTT
CASSLLGQVNTEAFF
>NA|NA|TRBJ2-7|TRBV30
TGTGCCTGGGCCCGGGACAACTACGAGCAGTACTTC
CAWARDNYEQYF
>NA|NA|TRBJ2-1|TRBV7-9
TGTGCCAGCAGCTTATTAGGTGGGCCTGGTTATGAGCAGTTCTTC
CASSLLGGPGYEQFF